This entry lists 19 T cell receptor beta chains sequenced from one sample in a study of blood T cell repertoires in COVID-19. Profiling relied on immunoSEQ multiplex PCR, and the TCRdb table lists in-frame clones only, not all of them. The sample carries hundreds of thousands of clones, around 89% recorded once. Sequenced sample: PBMCs or T cells enriched from blood (not recorded which). These receptors all stem from a woman aged 18 to 35 with acute COVID-19.

This chain uses TRBV5-1 with TRBJ2-1; 15 positions agree with TRBD2. CDR3 size: 15 residues. Germline V gene data show CDR1 as SGHRS and CDR2 as YFSETQ. V lost 4 bases and J lost 4; bases outside the gene matches: 0. The CDR3 reads CASSGTSGGYNEQFF. The DNA for the CDR3 is TGCGCCAGCAGCGGGACTAGCGGGGGGTACAATGAGCAGTTCTTC.

V is TRBV2 and J is TRBJ1-1; D uncertain. V dropped 6 bases and J dropped 5 bases, with 10 bases sitting between them. CDR1 and CDR2 (germline): SNHLY, FYNNEI. This CDR3 comprises 12 residues. CDR3 in amino acids: CASSVEITEAFF. The CDR3 region has the DNA TGTGCCAGCAGCGTAGAAATAACTGAAGCTTTCTTT.

J is TRBJ2-2 and V is TRBV6-1; 9 bases fit TRBD2. Trimming cost V 8 bases and J 3 bases; bases outside gene matches: 10. Germline values: CDR1 MNHNS, CDR2 SASEGT. This CDR3 is built from 16 residues. The CDR3 nucleotides read TGTGCCAGCTGGGAAGGCGGGAGGGCCTACACCGGGGAGCTGTTTTTT. It yields the protein CASWEGGRAYTGELFF.

About this clone: Other DNA sequences of this sample code for an identical CDR3. J is TRBJ2-1 and V is TRBV28; 11 bases fit TRBD2. J lost 7 bases, V lost 5 bases, and 4 bases had no gene match. There are 14 residues in the CDR3. From germline, CDR1 is MDHEN and CDR2 SYDVKM. CDR3: CASSLSGGGNEQFF. As DNA, the CDR3 is TGTGCCAGCAGTCTTAGCGGGGGGGGTAATGAGCAGTTCTTC.

This clone was detected only a few times. This sequence joins TRBV28 and TRBJ2-7; 11 positions agree with TRBD1. CDR1 and CDR2 (germline): MDHEN, SYDVKM. This CDR3 has 17 amino acids. J gave up 1 base and V 5 bases, and 10 bases lay outside the gene matches. CDR3 sequence: CASSPRTGGAYSYEQYF. CDR3 coding DNA: TGTGCCAGCAGTCCCCGGACAGGGGGCGCATATTCCTACGAGCAGTACTTC. Full variable domain (rest looked up from reference TRBV28 and TRBJ2-7): DVKVTQSSRYLVKRTGEKVFLECVQDMDHENMFWYRQDPGLGLRLIYFSYDVKMKEKGDIPEGYSVSREKKERFSLILESASTNQTSMYLCASSPRTGGAYSYEQYFGPGTRLTVT.

The chain links TRBV9 to TRBJ2-1, with 10 bases identical to TRBD2. The length of the CDR3 is 15 residues. From germline, CDR1 is SGDLS and CDR2 YYNGEE. V trimming: 3 bases; J trimming: 6 bases; junction bases outside the gene matches: 6. The DNA of the CDR3 is TGTGCCAGCAGCGCCAGCGGGAGGGCCCCCAATGAGCAGTTCTTC. Its protein product is CASSASGRAPNEQFF.

V and J are TRBV27 and TRBJ2-7; TRBD1 agrees at 8 bases. The CDR3 sequence is 15 residues long. Germline trimming cut 4 bases from V and 3 bases from J; bases unmatched to any gene: 8. CDR1 and CDR2 (germline): MNHEY, SMNVEV (reference sequence). This CDR3 is CASSWLGTGGYEQYF. CDR3 sequence (DNA): TGTGCCAGCAGTTGGCTCGGGACAGGTGGCTACGAGCAGTACTTC.

J is TRBJ1-1 and V is TRBV6-5; TRBD1 is a possible D gene (6 bases). Looked up from germline, CDR1 is MNHEY and CDR2 is SVGAGI. Trimming took 2 bases from V and 2 from J, leaving 12 bases between them. The CDR3 consists of 15 residues. The chain's CDR3 is CASSYGQQHNTEAFF. The CDR3 DNA follows: TGTGCCAGCAGTTACGGACAGCAACACAACACTGAAGCTTTCTTT.

This chain uses TRBV20-1 with TRBJ2-3; D perhaps matches TRBD2 (6 bases). Trimming shortened V by 3 bases and J by 0 bases, and 13 bases separated the two germline ends. The CDR3 is 15 residues long. Germline values: CDR1 DFQATT, CDR2 SNEGSKA (reference sequence). CDR3 sequence reads: CSASIGSGSTDTQYF. In DNA, the CDR3 is TGCAGTGCTAGTATCGGTAGCGGTAGCACAGATACGCAGTATTTT.

The chain employs TRBV7-2 and TRBJ2-3; a possible D gene is TRBD2 (6 bases). Trimming removed 5 bases from V and 6 bases from J, with 24 bases in between. The CDR3 is made up of 17 amino acids. The germline gives CDR1 SGHTA, CDR2 FQGNSA. CDR3 sequence reads: CASSLGGLAIAGDTQYF. DNA for the CDR3: TGTGCCAGCAGCCTAGGAGGGTTAGCGATCGCGGGGGATACGCAGTATTTT.

J is TRBJ2-3 and V is TRBV7-9; 8 bases map to TRBD1. Germline values: CDR1 SEHNR, CDR2 FQNEAQ (reference sequence). This CDR3 has 15 residues. Trimming took 5 bases from V and 6 from J; bases not matched to a gene: 10. The CDR3 loop reads CASSRGQGLIDTQYF. Written as DNA, the CDR3 is TGTGCCAGCAGCCGTGGACAGGGACTTATTGATACGCAGTATTTT.

The chain is built from TRBV19 and TRBJ2-7; a possible D gene is TRBD2 (7 bases). Germline CDR1 LNHDA, CDR2 SQIVND (reference sequence). Deletions cut 3 bases from V and 0 bases from J, with 15 bases between. This CDR3 is 16 amino acids long. In DNA, the CDR3 is TGTGCCAGTAGTATGGGAGGGGACATACTCTCCTACGAGCAGTACTTC. Protein: CASSMGGDILSYEQYF.

The V call is TRBV19, the J call TRBJ2-3; 14 nucleotides align to TRBD2. Per germline, CDR1 LNHDA and CDR2 SQIVND (reference sequence). With 5 bases clipped from V and 5 bases from J, the junction kept 12 bases outside the gene matches. This CDR3 spans 18 amino acids. The CDR3 loop is CASSPRRLAGGLGDTQYF. In DNA, the CDR3 is TGTGCCAGTAGTCCCCGAAGACTAGCGGGAGGGCTCGGAGATACGCAGTATTTT.

The J gene is TRBJ2-3, the V gene TRBV28; D perhaps matches TRBD2 (7 bases). Germline V gives CDR1 MDHEN, CDR2 SYDVKM. Trimming removed 4 bases at V and 1 base at J, with 12 bases between. The CDR3 loop spans 15 amino acids. The CDR3: CASSWGGAGTDTQYF. CDR3 DNA sequence: TGTGCCAGCAGTTGGGGGGGCGCGGGCACAGATACGCAGTATTTT.

This chain links TRBV2 with TRBJ1-5; possible D gene TRBD1, 6 bases. The germline gives CDR1 SNHLY, CDR2 FYNNEI. CDR3 length: 14 residues. V dropped 3 bases and J dropped 6 bases, with 12 bases sitting between them. The CDR3 sequence: CASSERQVSQPQHF. Here the CDR3 DNA reads TGTGCCAGCAGTGAGAGACAGGTTAGTCAGCCCCAGCATTTT.

The genes are TRBV4-3 and TRBJ2-7; tentatively, D is TRBD1 (5 bases). CDR1 is LGHNA, CDR2 YSLEER, per germline. CDR3 length: 16 residues. V was shortened by 4 bases and J by 2 bases, with 18 bases between the two germline ends. CDR3 protein: CASSRYRNGQTYEQYF. As DNA, the CDR3 is TGCGCCAGCAGCCGTTACCGAAATGGACAAACCTACGAGCAGTACTTC.

V usage is TRBV6-2 or TRBV6-3 and J usage is TRBJ1-2, with a weak D call TRBD1 (6 bases). The V gene's germline CDR1 is MNHEY and CDR2 SVGEGT. The CDR3 is made up of 16 amino acids. Trimming left V 4 bases short and J 1 base short, with 16 bases between. The CDR3 loop is CASSSRPGTFNYGYTF. The CDR3 region has the DNA TGTGCCAGCAGTTCCCGTCCCGGGACATTTAACTATGGCTACACCTTC.

The V gene is TRBV7-9, the J gene TRBJ2-7; D gene ambiguous. V lost 4 bases to trimming and J lost 2 bases, with 6 bases between them. From germline, CDR1 is SEHNR and CDR2 FQNEAQ (reference sequence). The CDR3 loop spans 12 amino acids. The CDR3 reads CASSSVAYEQYF. CDR3 bases: TGTGCCAGCAGCTCAGTTGCCTACGAGCAGTACTTC. Drawing the rest from reference TRBV7-9 and TRBJ2-7, the complete variable domain is DTGVSQNPRHKITKRGQNVTFRCDPISEHNRLYWYRQTLGQGPEFLTYFQNEAQLEKSRLLSDRFSAERPKGSFSTLEIQRTEQGDSAMYLCASSSVAYEQYFGPGTRLTVT.

V usage is TRBV28 and J usage is TRBJ2-1, with TRBD2 identical over 11 bases. CDR3 length: 15 residues. The J segment lost 6 bases and the V segment lost 5 bases, leaving 6 bases of the junction unmatched. The V gene's germline CDR1 is MDHEN and CDR2 SYDVKM. CDR3 nucleotide sequence: TGTGCCAGCAGTACCACTAGCGGGAGCGTCAATGAGCAGTTCTTC. It translates to CASSTTSGSVNEQFF. Full variable domain (missing parts from reference TRBV28 and TRBJ2-1): DVKVTQSSRYLVKRTGEKVFLECVQDMDHENMFWYRQDPGLGLRLIYFSYDVKMKEKGDIPEGYSVSREKKERFSLILESASTNQTSMYLCASSTTSGSVNEQFFGPGTRLTVL.